Listed here is a single T cell receptor (beta chain). These data originate in a study of STAT5B mutations in CD4+ large granular lymphocyte leukemia. From germline, CDR1 is MGHRA and CDR2 YSYEKL. Trimming took 2 bases from V and 1 from J; bases not matched to a gene: 8. This CDR3 comprises 16 residues. This was a survey-level run. The repertoire was sequenced with immunoSEQ multiplex PCR; TCRdb's copy has only in-frame clones and lacks some. There are 30,000 to 35,000 clones in the sample; 87% occur only once, and around 3.4% lies in the top ten. The sequenced material came from CD4+ T cells from blood buffy coats. This receptor was obtained from a human donor in good health. This chain connects TRBV4-1 to TRBJ2-7, with 7 bases aligning to TRBD2. In DNA, the CDR3 is TGCGCCAGCAGCCAACGTCAAACTAGCGAATCCTACGAGCAGTACTTC. It codes for CASSQRQTSESYEQYF.